These T cell receptor beta chains were read from a single sample in a study of regulatory T cells in long-lasting Graves disease. MiXCR, applied by TCRdb to the multiplex PCR reads, yields one record per CDR3 protein. The repertoire holds 200,000 to 250,000 distinct CDR3 sequences, with 18% as singletons. Sequences were derived from peripheral blood mononuclear cells (PBMCs), sampled at new diagnosis, from a patient treated with antithyroid drugs. The receptor set was obtained from a female donor with Graves disease. Both conserved end residues are part of each CDR3. Each record gives: CDR3 protein, CDR3 DNA, J gene, D gene, V gene, clone size. D genes are given only for firm matches. Clone size is not always given. Where it is, it says once, few, many or a class for expanded clones.

CASSSSYLLSYEQYF | TGTGCCAGCAGCTCCTCCTACCTACTGTCCTACGAGCAGTACTTC | TRBJ2-7 | - | TRBV11-3 | many
CSAVGTSGRAGYEQYF | TGCAGCGCCGTCGGGACTAGCGGGAGGGCCGGGTACGAGCAGTACTTC | TRBJ2-7 | TRBD2 | TRBV29-1 | few
CASSRAATSGRPYF | TGTGCCAGCAGCCGCGCCGCCACTAGCGGAAGGCCTTACTTC | TRBJ2-4 | TRBD2 | TRBV7-9 | many
CASSPLRDSPNEQFF | TGTGCCAGTAGTCCCCTCCGGGACTCGCCCAATGAGCAGTTCTTC | TRBJ2-1 | - | TRBV19 | few
CASSQAVGAGYSYEQYF | TGCGCCAGCAGCCAAGCGGTCGGTGCGGGATACTCCTACGAGCAGTACTTC | TRBJ2-7 | - | TRBV4-1 | -
CASSTRTSIDTGELFF | TGTGCCAGCAGCACCAGGACTAGCATAGACACCGGGGAGCTGTTTTTT | TRBJ2-2 | TRBD2 | TRBV11-2 | many
CASSPRQVNTEAFF | TGTGCCAGCTCACCACGGCAGGTGAACACTGAAGCTTTCTTT | TRBJ1-1 | - | TRBV18 | many
CASTTLGGQGSEQFF | TGTGCCAGCACCACCCTGGGGGGACAGGGGAGTGAGCAGTTCTTC | TRBJ2-1 | TRBD1 | TRBV7-9 | -
CSARGGGTGGYEQYF | TGCAGTGCTAGAGGGGGAGGGACAGGGGGCTACGAGCAGTACTTC | TRBJ2-7 | TRBD1 | TRBV20-1 | few
CSAPSGAVDTQYF | TGCAGTGCTCCTTCGGGAGCGGTAGATACGCAGTATTTT | TRBJ2-3 | - | TRBV20-1 | many
CASSPGTALNSPLHF | TGTGCCAGCAGCCCAGGGACAGCGCTTAATTCACCCCTCCACTTT | TRBJ1-6 | TRBD1 | TRBV9 | many
CASSPNEGYGYTF | TGTGCCAGCTCACCAAACGAAGGGTATGGCTACACCTTC | TRBJ1-2 | - | TRBV18 | many
CASSYVDLSYNEQFF | TGTGCCAGCAGTTACGTGGATCTTTCCTACAATGAGCAGTTCTTC | TRBJ2-1 | - | TRBV6-5 | -
CASSVFGGSPLHF | TGTGCCAGCAGTGTATTCGGGGGTTCACCCCTCCACTTT | TRBJ1-6 | - | TRBV25-1 | few
CASSEKGGQEKLFF | TGTGCCAGCAGTGAAAAAGGGGGGCAGGAGAAACTGTTTTTT | TRBJ1-4 | - | TRBV6-1 | many
CASSSADRGHGNEQYF | TGTGCCAGCAGTTCGGCAGACAGGGGTCATGGCAACGAGCAGTACTTC | TRBJ2-7 | TRBD1 | TRBV28 | few
CASSLSTGHTEAFF | TGTGCCAGCAGTTTAAGTACGGGGCACACTGAAGCTTTCTTT | TRBJ1-1 | - | TRBV28 | many
CASSEGRPHSYEQYF | TGTGCCAGCAGTGAAGGACGGCCCCACTCCTACGAGCAGTACTTC | TRBJ2-7 | - | TRBV25-1 | many
CASSLASSSYNEQFF | TGTGCCAGCAGTTTAGCTAGTAGCTCCTACAATGAGCAGTTCTTC | TRBJ2-1 | - | TRBV12-3/TRBV12-4 | many
CASSPDGGTEAFF | TGTGCCAGCAGTCCCGATGGAGGGACTGAAGCTTTCTTT | TRBJ1-1 | - | TRBV2 | many
CASSIPTGMNTEAFF | TGTGCCAGTAGTATCCCGACAGGAATGAACACTGAAGCTTTCTTT | TRBJ1-1 | - | TRBV19 | many
CASSQVGTSNTEAFF | TGTGCCAGCAGCCAAGTAGGCACGTCGAACACTGAAGCTTTCTTT | TRBJ1-1 | - | TRBV3-1 | many
CASSSPGLHYEQYF | TGTGCCAGCAGCTCCCCCGGACTGCACTACGAGCAGTACTTC | TRBJ2-7 | - | TRBV28 | few
CSVGQNSYNEQFF | TGCAGCGTTGGACAGAACTCCTACAATGAGCAGTTCTTC | TRBJ2-1 | - | TRBV29-1 | many
CASSSGAAGGSRTGELFF | TGTGCCAGCAGTTCGGGAGCGGCGGGAGGGAGTAGAACCGGGGAGCTGTTTTTT | TRBJ2-2 | TRBD2 | TRBV6-5 | many
CASSSPSGVLNTEAFF | TGTGCCAGCAGCTCCCCGTCAGGGGTCTTGAACACTGAAGCTTTCTTT | TRBJ1-1 | - | TRBV5-4 | few
CASSVLTGQPQHF | TGCGCCAGCAGCGTTCTAACAGGTCAACCCCAGCATTTT | TRBJ1-5 | - | TRBV5-1 | many
CASIEDGDRAEAFF | TGTGCCAGCATCGAAGACGGGGATAGGGCTGAAGCTTTCTTT | TRBJ1-1 | - | TRBV6-1 | many